A selection of T cell receptor beta chains follows, all from one sample in a study of human T cells and chemical hapten exposure. TCRdb used MiXCR to reprocess the RACE reads, holding one entry per CDR3 protein. This table holds about 82,000 distinct CDR3 sequences, more than 9% found once. Sequencing used whole blood, obtained in connection with sensitization to the hapten diphenylcyclopropenone (DPC). The receptors originated from a woman between 50 and 59 years old with alopecia areata. Some clones in this sample may be carry-over from other donors' samples. Both conserved end residues are part of each CDR3. The order of the fields is clone size, D gene, V gene, J gene, CDR3 DNA, CDR3 protein. A D gene is named only where the DNA matches it firmly. Expanded clones are given a class, and other clones once, few, many or no size at all.

abundance: many
d_gene: TRBD2
v_gene: TRBV10-2
j_gene: TRBJ2-5
CDR3nt: TGCGCCAGCCGCGGCGGGAGAGGTGGGCAAGAGACCCAGTACTTC
CDR3aa: CASRGGRGGQETQYF

abundance: many
d_gene: .
v_gene: TRBV28
j_gene: TRBJ1-1
CDR3nt: TGTGCCAGCAAAGCTGCTGAAGCTTTCTTT
CDR3aa: CASKAAEAFF

abundance: .
d_gene: TRBD2
v_gene: TRBV2
j_gene: TRBJ2-1
CDR3nt: TGTGCCAGCAGTGCAAAGCGGGGTGGGGTTGAGCAGTTCTTC
CDR3aa: CASSAKRGGVEQFF

abundance: .
d_gene: .
v_gene: TRBV4-1
j_gene: TRBJ1-6
CDR3nt: TGCGCCAGCAGCCAAGCACAGGGCCTGAATTCACCCCTCCACTTT
CDR3aa: CASSQAQGLNSPLHF

abundance: many
d_gene: TRBD2
v_gene: TRBV3-1
j_gene: TRBJ2-7
CDR3nt: TGTGCCAGCAGCCCTGGACTAGCGGGATACGAGCAGTACTTC
CDR3aa: CASSPGLAGYEQYF

abundance: many
d_gene: TRBD1
v_gene: TRBV29-1
j_gene: TRBJ2-1
CDR3nt: TGCAGCGTTTATCGACAGGGATACAATGAGCAGTTCTTC
CDR3aa: CSVYRQGYNEQFF

abundance: many
d_gene: .
v_gene: TRBV7-7
j_gene: TRBJ2-2
CDR3nt: TGTGCCAGCAGTTCTAGAACGGGGATCGGGGAGCTGTTTTTT
CDR3aa: CASSSRTGIGELFF

abundance: many
d_gene: TRBD1
v_gene: TRBV20-1
j_gene: TRBJ1-6
CDR3nt: TGCAGTGCTAGAGACCCCAGCGGGGACAGCTTAAATTCACCCCTCCACTTT
CDR3aa: CSARDPSGDSLNSPLHF

abundance: few
d_gene: .
v_gene: TRBV11-2
j_gene: TRBJ1-5
CDR3nt: TGTGCCAGCAGCTTAGACAGGACCAATCAGCCCCAGCATTTT
CDR3aa: CASSLDRTNQPQHF

abundance: .
d_gene: .
v_gene: TRBV5-5
j_gene: TRBJ2-3
CDR3nt: TGTGCCAGCAGCTCCTTCCAAGGGTCCTTCGCAGATACGCAGTATTTT
CDR3aa: CASSSFQGSFADTQYF

abundance: few
d_gene: .
v_gene: TRBV9
j_gene: TRBJ2-5
CDR3nt: TGTGCCAGCAGCACCAGGGGGGAGAATGGAGAGACCCAGTACTTC
CDR3aa: CASSTRGENGETQYF

abundance: few
d_gene: .
v_gene: TRBV10-3
j_gene: TRBJ1-5
CDR3nt: TGTGCCATCAGTGAGTCGACCACGACAGGCAATCAGCCCCAGCATTTT
CDR3aa: CAISESTTTGNQPQHF

abundance: many
d_gene: .
v_gene: TRBV7-2
j_gene: TRBJ2-2
CDR3nt: TGTGCCAGCAGCTTATACAACGCGAACACCGGGGAGCTGTTTTTT
CDR3aa: CASSLYNANTGELFF

abundance: .
d_gene: .
v_gene: TRBV5-1
j_gene: TRBJ1-1
CDR3nt: TGCGCCAGCAGCTTGTTTGCAGGGAGTAACACTGAAGCTTTCTTT
CDR3aa: CASSLFAGSNTEAFF

abundance: many
d_gene: TRBD1
v_gene: TRBV18
j_gene: TRBJ2-7
CDR3nt: TGTGCCAGCTCACGGGACCAGGGGGACGAGCAGTACTTC
CDR3aa: CASSRDQGDEQYF

abundance: many
d_gene: .
v_gene: TRBV5-6
j_gene: TRBJ1-1
CDR3nt: TGTGCCAGCAGCTTGTGGGTAGGGGGACGTCGGAACACTGAAGCTTTCTTT
CDR3aa: CASSLWVGGRRNTEAFF

abundance: many
d_gene: .
v_gene: TRBV12-3/TRBV12-4
j_gene: TRBJ1-1
CDR3nt: TGTGCCAGCAGTTTAACGGGGGGCGCATATTCCACTGAAGCTTTCTTT
CDR3aa: CASSLTGGAYSTEAFF

abundance: .
d_gene: .
v_gene: TRBV18
j_gene: TRBJ2-7
CDR3nt: TGTGCCAGCTCACCCGACCGAGGGGAGCAGTACTTC
CDR3aa: CASSPDRGEQYF

abundance: .
d_gene: TRBD1
v_gene: TRBV14
j_gene: TRBJ2-5
CDR3nt: TGTGCCAGCAGCCAAGTCGGACAGGCCGGGGAGACCCAGTACTTC
CDR3aa: CASSQVGQAGETQYF

abundance: .
d_gene: .
v_gene: TRBV18
j_gene: TRBJ2-7
CDR3nt: TGTGCCAGCTCCCGTTGGGACGCGGAGACCTACGAGCAGTACTTC
CDR3aa: CASSRWDAETYEQYF

abundance: .
d_gene: .
v_gene: TRBV20-1
j_gene: TRBJ1-2
CDR3nt: TGCAGTGCTAGACAGTTGGATGGCTACACCTTC
CDR3aa: CSARQLDGYTF

abundance: many
d_gene: .
v_gene: TRBV30
j_gene: TRBJ1-5
CDR3nt: TGTGCCTGGAGTCGCAGGGGTCTCAATCAGCCCCAGCATTTT
CDR3aa: CAWSRRGLNQPQHF

abundance: few
d_gene: .
v_gene: TRBV7-2
j_gene: TRBJ1-2
CDR3nt: TGTGCCAGCAGCTTAGCTCGACAGGCCGTATATGGCTACACCTTC
CDR3aa: CASSLARQAVYGYTF

abundance: .
d_gene: TRBD1
v_gene: TRBV9
j_gene: TRBJ1-6
CDR3nt: TGTGCCAGCAGCGCGGGACAGGCCTATAATTCACCCCTCCACTTT
CDR3aa: CASSAGQAYNSPLHF

abundance: .
d_gene: .
v_gene: TRBV6-1
j_gene: TRBJ1-4
CDR3nt: TGTGCCAGCACTGGAGGTCCGAGGGGAGCTAATGAAAAACTGTTTTTT
CDR3aa: CASTGGPRGANEKLFF

abundance: .
d_gene: .
v_gene: TRBV5-1
j_gene: TRBJ2-7
CDR3nt: TGCGCCAGCAGCTTGGCGGTTGGCGGGGCGTACGAGCAGTACTTC
CDR3aa: CASSLAVGGAYEQYF

abundance: .
d_gene: .
v_gene: TRBV20-1
j_gene: TRBJ2-7
CDR3nt: TGCAGTGCCGTACACAGCTCCTACGAGCAGTACTTC
CDR3aa: CSAVHSSYEQYF

abundance: .
d_gene: .
v_gene: TRBV5-1
j_gene: TRBJ1-1
CDR3nt: TGCGCCAGCAGACTGGTGGGCGACGCTGAAGCTTTCTTT
CDR3aa: CASRLVGDAEAFF

abundance: many
d_gene: TRBD1
v_gene: TRBV6-6
j_gene: TRBJ2-3
CDR3nt: TGTGCCAGCAGTTTAACAGGGGCTTACACAGATACGCAGTATTTT
CDR3aa: CASSLTGAYTDTQYF

abundance: many
d_gene: .
v_gene: TRBV20-1
j_gene: TRBJ1-3
CDR3nt: TGCAGTGCTAGAGATTCGGCAGGCCGACTCTTCTCTGGAAACACCATATATTTT
CDR3aa: CSARDSAGRLFSGNTIYF

abundance: many
d_gene: TRBD1
v_gene: TRBV6-5
j_gene: TRBJ1-1
CDR3nt: TGTGCCAGCAGTAGCGACAGGGTGCACACTGAAGCTTTCTTT
CDR3aa: CASSSDRVHTEAFF

abundance: many
d_gene: .
v_gene: TRBV14
j_gene: TRBJ1-5
CDR3nt: TGTGCCAGCAGCCAAGACTGGGGCCAGCCCCAGCATTTT
CDR3aa: CASSQDWGQPQHF

abundance: many
d_gene: TRBD2
v_gene: TRBV7-9
j_gene: TRBJ2-2
CDR3nt: TGTGCCAGCAGCTTACCGGGGGGTCCGAACACCGGGGAGCTGTTTTTT
CDR3aa: CASSLPGGPNTGELFF

abundance: .
d_gene: .
v_gene: TRBV28
j_gene: TRBJ1-5
CDR3nt: TGTGCCAGCAGTTTGGACAGCAGGCAGCCCCAGCATTTT
CDR3aa: CASSLDSRQPQHF

abundance: few
d_gene: TRBD2
v_gene: TRBV5-6
j_gene: TRBJ2-1
CDR3nt: TGTGCCAGCGGCCGGGGACTAGTTGACCATGAGCAGTTCTTC
CDR3aa: CASGRGLVDHEQFF

abundance: .
d_gene: .
v_gene: TRBV6-6
j_gene: TRBJ2-5
CDR3nt: TGTGCCAGCAGCAATCCGGGACCAAGCCCGAAGGAGACCCAGTACTTC
CDR3aa: CASSNPGPSPKETQYF

abundance: many
d_gene: .
v_gene: TRBV15
j_gene: TRBJ1-6
CDR3nt: TGTGCCACCAGCAGAGATCAGGGATCGAATAATTCACCCCTCCACTTT
CDR3aa: CATSRDQGSNNSPLHF

abundance: few
d_gene: TRBD1
v_gene: TRBV18
j_gene: TRBJ2-3
CDR3nt: TGTGCCAGCTCACAACGGACAGGGAGCACAGATACGCAGTATTTT
CDR3aa: CASSQRTGSTDTQYF

abundance: .
d_gene: TRBD1
v_gene: TRBV20-1
j_gene: TRBJ2-3
CDR3nt: TGCAGTGCAACGACAGGGAACACAGATACGCAGTATTTT
CDR3aa: CSATTGNTDTQYF

abundance: .
d_gene: .
v_gene: TRBV28
j_gene: TRBJ1-6
CDR3nt: TGTGCCAGCAGTATAGGACATTCACCCCTCCACTTT
CDR3aa: CASSIGHSPLHF

abundance: few
d_gene: .
v_gene: TRBV27
j_gene: TRBJ2-7
CDR3nt: TGTGCCAGCAGTTTACGACCAGGTGGATCCTACGAGCAGTACTTC
CDR3aa: CASSLRPGGSYEQYF

abundance: many
d_gene: .
v_gene: TRBV12-3/TRBV12-4
j_gene: TRBJ1-6
CDR3nt: TGTGCCAGCAGGGAACAGGGAGCACCCCTCCACTTT
CDR3aa: CASREQGAPLHF